Listed below are T cell receptor beta chains from one sample, sequenced in a study of cytomegalovirus exposure and HLA in healthy donors. Clones were sequenced by immunoSEQ multiplex PCR, and TCRdb holds only the in-frame ones, with some missing. The table has about 64,000 clones, less than 80% seen once. Source material: PBMCs. The receptors come from a woman in her fifties or sixties in good health and CMV-seronegative. CDR3s include the opening cysteine and the closing phenylalanine or tryptophan. D genes are given only for firm matches. Clone size appears in some rows only: once, few, many, or a class for an expanded clone.

J | size | D | V | DNA | CDR3
TRBJ2-7 | - | TRBD2 | TRBV9 | TGTGCCAGCAGCGTAGCCTCCTTGACTAGCGGGAGGTACGAGCAGTACTTC | CASSVASLTSGRYEQYF
TRBJ2-6 | - | - | TRBV4-3 | TGCGCCAGCAGCCTGCTGGCAGGAGGAGCCGGGGCCAACGTCCTGACTTTC | CASSLLAGGAGANVLTF
TRBJ2-7 | few | - | TRBV5-1 | TGCGCCAGCAGCCAGGGTGGGGTCCTGGGGCAGTACTTC | CASSQGGVLGQYF
TRBJ2-1 | - | - | TRBV2 | TGTGCCAGCAGTGAGGGACTGAGCTACAATGAGCAGTTCTTC | CASSEGLSYNEQFF
TRBJ1-1 | - | - | TRBV15 | TGTGCCACCAGAGCTAGACAGGAAGCTTTCTTT | CATRARQEAFF
TRBJ2-3 | - | TRBD1 | TRBV29-1 | TGCAGCGTTGGTGGGACAGGCAGCACAGATACGCAGTATTTT | CSVGGTGSTDTQYF
TRBJ1-2 | - | TRBD1 | TRBV11-3 | TGTGCCAGCAGCTCCAGTATGGGACAGAGCTTAATTTATGGCTACACCTTC | CASSSSMGQSLIYGYTF
TRBJ2-1 | - | - | TRBV4-2 | TGTGCCAGCAGCTACGATCCGGCTCAGGGGGAGCAGTTCTTC | CASSYDPAQGEQFF
TRBJ2-5 | - | TRBD2 | TRBV29-1 | TGCAGCGTTCCCCGGACTAGTGGTGCGGAGACCCAGTACTTC | CSVPRTSGAETQYF
TRBJ2-1 | - | - | TRBV5-6 | TGTGCCAGCAGCTATATCGGACTTGACTACAATGAGCAGTTCTTC | CASSYIGLDYNEQFF
TRBJ2-7 | - | TRBD1 | TRBV2 | TGTGCCAGCAGTGAGGACAGGGGCGAGCAGTACTTC | CASSEDRGEQYF
TRBJ2-1 | once | TRBD2 | TRBV27 | TGTGCCAGCAGTTTATCGAGACTAGCGTCCTACAATGAGCAGTTCTTC | CASSLSRLASYNEQFF
TRBJ2-5 | few | - | TRBV2 | TGTGCCAGCAGTGAACAGGGTCAGGCCCAGGAGACCCAGTACTTC | CASSEQGQAQETQYF
TRBJ1-1 | - | - | TRBV7-9 | TGTGCCAGCAGCTTAGTCAGGGAAGCTTTCTTT | CASSLVREAFF
TRBJ1-2 | - | - | TRBV4-2 | TGTGCCAGCAGCCAAGATTTACAGGACTATGGCTACACCTTC | CASSQDLQDYGYTF
TRBJ2-7 | - | TRBD1 | TRBV13 | TGTGCCAGCAGCAGGCGACAGGGGACCCACGAGCAGTACTTC | CASSRRQGTHEQYF
TRBJ2-1 | - | - | TRBV27 | TGTGCCAGCAGTCCCAAGGGTGGGGCGGTCTCCTACAATGAGCAGTTCTTC | CASSPKGGAVSYNEQFF
TRBJ2-1 | - | TRBD2 | TRBV28 | TGTGCCAGCAGTTTACGAACTAGCGGGAGAAATGAGCAGTTCTTC | CASSLRTSGRNEQFF
TRBJ2-7 | - | TRBD2 | TRBV2 | TGTGCCAGCAGTGACCACGGACTAGCGGGAGGCCACGAGCAGTACTTC | CASSDHGLAGGHEQYF
TRBJ2-5 | - | - | TRBV5-4 | TGTGCCAGCAGCCTGCTCGTCGCGGGAGAGACCCAGTACTTC | CASSLLVAGETQYF
TRBJ2-3 | few | - | TRBV7-2 | TGTGCCAGCCTTCCGCCGGGTAGCTTAGATACGCAGTATTTT | CASLPPGSLDTQYF
TRBJ1-4 | - | - | TRBV28 | TGTGCCAGCAGATCTCCCGGGAGATTCAACGAAAAACTGTTTTTT | CASRSPGRFNEKLFF
TRBJ1-2 | - | - | TRBV7-3 | TGTGCCAGCAGTCCCACAGGGTTTGTGGGCTACACCTTC | CASSPTGFVGYTF
TRBJ2-1 | - | TRBD2 | TRBV5-1 | TGCGCCAGCAGTTCTACCGGGACTAGCGGATACAATGAGCAGTTCTTC | CASSSTGTSGYNEQFF
TRBJ2-7 | once | - | TRBV5-4 | TGTGCCAGCAGCTTGGGAACAGAATACGAGCAGTACTTC | CASSLGTEYEQYF
TRBJ2-7 | once | TRBD1 | TRBV6-4 | TGTGCCAGCAGCGCGGACAGGGGGCGAGAGCAGTACTTC | CASSADRGREQYF
TRBJ2-3 | few | TRBD2 | TRBV7-9 | TGTTCCAGCAGCTTAGGCGGGGGGGTCACAGATACGCAGTATTTT | CSSSLGGGVTDTQYF
TRBJ1-2 | many | - | TRBV5-6 | TGTGCCAGCAGCGTAACATGGCGGCAATATGGCTACACCTTC | CASSVTWRQYGYTF
TRBJ1-2 | - | TRBD1 | TRBV5-1 | TGCGCCAGCAGCGAGCGACAGGGAGGCTACACCTTC | CASSERQGGYTF
TRBJ2-7 | - | - | TRBV30 | TGTGCCTGGAGTGGGAGTACTACAAGCTCCTACGAGCAGTACTTC | CAWSGSTTSSYEQYF
TRBJ2-1 | once | TRBD1 | TRBV7-9 | TGTGCCAGCAGCTTGGCGACAGGGGGCAAGTACAATGAGCAGTTCTTC | CASSLATGGKYNEQFF
TRBJ2-7 | few | TRBD2 | TRBV7-2 | TGTGCCAGCAGACCGGACTGGGGAGGGGAGCAGTACTTC | CASRPDWGGEQYF
TRBJ1-1 | - | - | TRBV5-4 | TGTGCCAGCAGCTTGGGAGAGGGTGGGGTGGCTTTCTTT | CASSLGEGGVAFF
TRBJ1-2 | few | - | TRBV28 | TGTGCCAGCAACCGGTCGGGGGGTTTTTATGGCTACACCTTC | CASNRSGGFYGYTF
TRBJ2-3 | - | - | TRBV6-5 | TGTGCCAGCAGTTACGGAGAGGCAGATACGCAGTATTTT | CASSYGEADTQYF